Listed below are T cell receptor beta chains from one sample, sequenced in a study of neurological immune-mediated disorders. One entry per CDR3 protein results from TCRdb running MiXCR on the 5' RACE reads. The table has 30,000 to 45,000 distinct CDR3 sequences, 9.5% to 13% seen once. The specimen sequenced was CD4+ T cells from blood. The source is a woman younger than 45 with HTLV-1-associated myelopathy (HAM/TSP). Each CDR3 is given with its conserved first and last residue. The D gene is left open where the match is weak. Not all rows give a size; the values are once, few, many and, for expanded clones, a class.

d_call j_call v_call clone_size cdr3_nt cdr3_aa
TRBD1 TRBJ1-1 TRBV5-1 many TGCGCCAGCAGCGTCCAGGGACAGGGGGCTGGAACTGAAGCTTTCTTT CASSVQGQGAGTEAFF
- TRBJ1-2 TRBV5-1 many TGCGCCAGCAGCTTGAAGATAGGGGACCGTAACTATGGCTACACCTTC CASSLKIGDRNYGYTF
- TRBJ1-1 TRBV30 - TGTGCCTGGAGTTACGGGGCTGAAGCTTTCTTT CAWSYGAEAFF
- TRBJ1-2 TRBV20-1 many TGCAGTGCCCCGAGGGGGGCGAACTATGGCTACACCTTC CSAPRGANYGYTF
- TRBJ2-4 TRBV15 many TGTGCCACCAGCAGAGCTTTGCGACGCCCCGGGAAGGTAAACATTCAGTACTTC CATSRALRRPGKVNIQYF
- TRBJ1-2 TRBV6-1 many TGTGCCAGCAGTGGTCAGGGAAACTATGGCTACACCTTC CASSGQGNYGYTF
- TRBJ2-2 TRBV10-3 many TGTGCCATCAGGCAGGGATCCGGGGAGCTGTTTTTT CAIRQGSGELFF
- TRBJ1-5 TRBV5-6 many TGTGCCAGCAGTCAGGGGAATCAGCCCCAGCATTTT CASSQGNQPQHF
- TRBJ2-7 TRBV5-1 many TGCGCCAGCAGCTCGAAGGGCTACGAGCAGTACTTC CASSSKGYEQYF
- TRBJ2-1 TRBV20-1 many TGCAGTGCTAGAGATCAGAAAACCTCCTACAATGAGCAGTTCTTC CSARDQKTSYNEQFF
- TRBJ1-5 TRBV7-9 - - CASSFYICSAQTGGGNQPQHF
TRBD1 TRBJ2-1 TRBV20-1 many TGCAGTGCTAGCCCCAGACAGGGTAGGCCAGATGAGCAGTTCTTC CSASPRQGRPDEQFF
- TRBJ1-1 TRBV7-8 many TGTGCCAGCAGCTTATCCGGCTGGGAAACTGAAGCTTTCTTT CASSLSGWETEAFF
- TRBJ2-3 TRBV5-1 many TGCGCCAGCACTTCCTCGCTCAGGTCCGGCACAGATACGCAGTATTTT CASTSSLRSGTDTQYF
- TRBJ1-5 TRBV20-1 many TGCAGTGCTAGAGATTTCATACAGCCCCAGCATTTT CSARDFIQPQHF
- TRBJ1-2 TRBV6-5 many TGTGCCACCTCGAGAGACTATAACTATGGCTACACCTTC CATSRDYNYGYTF
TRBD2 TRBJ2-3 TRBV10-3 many TGTGCCATCAGTGCAGTCAGCGGGGGTACAGATACGCAGTATTTT CAISAVSGGTDTQYF